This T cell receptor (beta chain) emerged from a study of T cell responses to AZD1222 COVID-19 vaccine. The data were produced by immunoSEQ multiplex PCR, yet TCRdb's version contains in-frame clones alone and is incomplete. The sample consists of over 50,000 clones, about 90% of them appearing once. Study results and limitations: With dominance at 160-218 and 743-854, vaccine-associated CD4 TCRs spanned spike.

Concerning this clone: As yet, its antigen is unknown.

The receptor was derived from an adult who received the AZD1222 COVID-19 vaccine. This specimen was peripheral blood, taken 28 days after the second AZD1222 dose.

The CDR3 DNA reads TGTGCCAGCAGCTACCCAGGACCTGGATACGAGCAGTACTTC. Protein: CASSYPGPGYEQYF. The chain joins TRBV7-9 to TRBJ2-7; D not certain. Trimming pared 4 bases from V and 4 bases from J, leaving 14 bases between. This CDR3 is built from 14 residues. CDR1 and CDR2 (germline): SEHNR, FQNEAQ (reference sequence).